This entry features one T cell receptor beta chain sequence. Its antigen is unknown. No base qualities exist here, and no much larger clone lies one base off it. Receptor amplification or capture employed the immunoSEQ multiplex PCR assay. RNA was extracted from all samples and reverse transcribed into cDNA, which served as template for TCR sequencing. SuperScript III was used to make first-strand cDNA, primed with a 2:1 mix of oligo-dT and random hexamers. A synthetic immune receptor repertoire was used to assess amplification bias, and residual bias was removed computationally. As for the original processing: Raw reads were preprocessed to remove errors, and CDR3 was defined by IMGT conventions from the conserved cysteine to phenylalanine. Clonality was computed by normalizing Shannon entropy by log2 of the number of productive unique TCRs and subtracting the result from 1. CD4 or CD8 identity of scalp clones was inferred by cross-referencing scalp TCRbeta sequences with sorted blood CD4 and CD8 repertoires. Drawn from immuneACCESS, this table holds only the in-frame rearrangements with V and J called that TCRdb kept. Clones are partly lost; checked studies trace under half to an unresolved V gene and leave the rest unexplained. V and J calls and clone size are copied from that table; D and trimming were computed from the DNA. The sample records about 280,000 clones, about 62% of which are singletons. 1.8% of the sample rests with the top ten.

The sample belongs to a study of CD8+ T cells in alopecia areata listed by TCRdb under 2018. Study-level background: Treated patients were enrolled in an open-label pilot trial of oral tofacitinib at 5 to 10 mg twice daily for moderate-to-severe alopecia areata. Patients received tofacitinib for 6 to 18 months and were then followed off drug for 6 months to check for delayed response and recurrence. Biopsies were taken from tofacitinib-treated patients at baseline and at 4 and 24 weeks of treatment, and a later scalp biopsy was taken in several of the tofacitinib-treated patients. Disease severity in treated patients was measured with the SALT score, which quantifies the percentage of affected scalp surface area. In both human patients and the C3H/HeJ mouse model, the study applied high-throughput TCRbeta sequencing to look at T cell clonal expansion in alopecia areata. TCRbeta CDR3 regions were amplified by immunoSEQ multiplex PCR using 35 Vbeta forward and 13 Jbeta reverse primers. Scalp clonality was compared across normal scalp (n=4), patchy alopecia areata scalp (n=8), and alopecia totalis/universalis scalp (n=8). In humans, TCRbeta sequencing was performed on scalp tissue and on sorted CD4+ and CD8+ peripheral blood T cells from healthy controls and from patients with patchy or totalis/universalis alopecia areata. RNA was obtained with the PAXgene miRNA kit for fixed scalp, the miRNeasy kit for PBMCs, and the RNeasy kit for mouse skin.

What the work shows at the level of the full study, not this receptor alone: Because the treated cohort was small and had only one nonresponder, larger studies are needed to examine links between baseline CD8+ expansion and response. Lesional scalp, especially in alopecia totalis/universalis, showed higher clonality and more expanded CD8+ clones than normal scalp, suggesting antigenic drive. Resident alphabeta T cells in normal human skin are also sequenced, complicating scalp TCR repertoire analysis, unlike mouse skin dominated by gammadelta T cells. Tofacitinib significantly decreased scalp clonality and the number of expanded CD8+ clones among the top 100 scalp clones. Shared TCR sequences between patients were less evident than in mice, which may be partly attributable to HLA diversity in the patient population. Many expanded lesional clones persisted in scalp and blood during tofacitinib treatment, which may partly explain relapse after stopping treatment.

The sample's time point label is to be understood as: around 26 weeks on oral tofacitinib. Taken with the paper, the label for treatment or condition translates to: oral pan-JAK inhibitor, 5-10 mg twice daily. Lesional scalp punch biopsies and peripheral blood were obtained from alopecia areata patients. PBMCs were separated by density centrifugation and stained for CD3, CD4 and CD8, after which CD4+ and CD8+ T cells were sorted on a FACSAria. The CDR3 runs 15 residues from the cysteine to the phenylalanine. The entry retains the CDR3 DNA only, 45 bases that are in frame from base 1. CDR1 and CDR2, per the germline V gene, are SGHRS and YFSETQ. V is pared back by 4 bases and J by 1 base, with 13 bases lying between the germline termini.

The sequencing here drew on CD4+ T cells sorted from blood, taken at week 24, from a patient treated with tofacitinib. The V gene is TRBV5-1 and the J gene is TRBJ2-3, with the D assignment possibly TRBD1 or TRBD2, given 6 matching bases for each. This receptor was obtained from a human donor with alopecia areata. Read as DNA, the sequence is TGCGCCAGCAGCCTGGGGGGACACCGCACAGATACGCAGTATTTT. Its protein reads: CASSLGGHRTDTQYF.